This entry describes one T cell receptor (beta chain). CDR3 length: 13 amino acids. With 1 base removed from V and 5 bases from J, the gap between germline ends came to 8 bases. Germline CDR1 SGHDN, CDR2 FVKESK. Profiled with immunoSEQ multiplex PCR; TCRdb holds only in-frame clones, not every one. The table shows about 16,000 clones, with around nine tenths occurring only once. This sample is part of a study of technical replicates of blood from several donors. This receptor was taken from a human donor in good health. The rearrangement uses TRBV14 and TRBJ2-5, with a possible D match to TRBD2 (6 bases). Sequencing was carried out using PBMCs. The CDR3 spells CASSQVRGETQYF. The DNA of the CDR3 is TGTGCCAGCAGCCAAGTACGGGGGGAGACCCAGTACTTC.